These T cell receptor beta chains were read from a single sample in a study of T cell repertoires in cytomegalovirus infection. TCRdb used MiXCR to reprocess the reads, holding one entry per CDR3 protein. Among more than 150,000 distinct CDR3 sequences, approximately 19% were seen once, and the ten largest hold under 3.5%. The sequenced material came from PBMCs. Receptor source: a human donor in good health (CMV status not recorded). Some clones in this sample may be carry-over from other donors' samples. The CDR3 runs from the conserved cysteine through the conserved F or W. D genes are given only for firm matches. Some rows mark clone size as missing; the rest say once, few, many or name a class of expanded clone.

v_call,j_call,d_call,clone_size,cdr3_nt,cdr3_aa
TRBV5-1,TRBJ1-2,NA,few,TGCGCCAGCAGCTTGGCGGTGCCGGGGAGGGATGGCTACACCTTC,CASSLAVPGRDGYTF
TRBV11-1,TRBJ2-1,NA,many,TGTGCCAGCAGCTTAGGTCCAGGGAGGAGCGATGAGCAGTTCTTC,CASSLGPGRSDEQFF
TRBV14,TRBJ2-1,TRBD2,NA,TGTGCCAGCAGCCAAGATGGGGGCCTAGCGGGAGTAGATAATGAGCAGTTCTTC,CASSQDGGLAGVDNEQFF
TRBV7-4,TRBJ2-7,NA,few,TGTGCCAGCAGCTTAAGAAGTTTCGGGGGAAGGGACGAGCAGTACTTC,CASSLRSFGGRDEQYF
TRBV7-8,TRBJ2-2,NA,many,TGTGCCAGCAGCTTCAGATGGACCGGGGAGCTGTTTTTT,CASSFRWTGELFF
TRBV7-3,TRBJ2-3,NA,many,TGTGCCAGCAGCTTAAGGGCTGGCACAGATACGCAGTATTTT,CASSLRAGTDTQYF
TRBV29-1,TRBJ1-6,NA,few,TGCAGCGCGGGGGAAGGGGTTAATTCACCCCTCCACTTT,CSAGEGVNSPLHF
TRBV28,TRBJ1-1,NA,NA,TGTGCCAGCAACGAGGCGAACACTGAAGCTTTCTTT,CASNEANTEAFF
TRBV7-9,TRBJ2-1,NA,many,TGTGCCAGCACAATGACTATTGGGGACCACAATGAGCAGTTCTTC,CASTMTIGDHNEQFF
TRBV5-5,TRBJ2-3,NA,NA,TGTGCCAGCAGCTTCGACGGCGCCCCTGAGTCGCAGTATTTT,CASSFDGAPESQYF
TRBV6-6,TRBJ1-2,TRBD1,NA,TGTGCCAGCAGCCAAGGGAGGGGACAGGGTAGGGGCGGCTACACCTTC,CASSQGRGQGRGGYTF
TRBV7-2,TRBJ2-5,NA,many,TGTGCCAGCAGCTCCGAGTTGGGAAAGACCCAGTACTTC,CASSSELGKTQYF
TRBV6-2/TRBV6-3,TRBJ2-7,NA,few,TGTGCCAGCACCCTGACAGGATACAACGAGCAGTACTTC,CASTLTGYNEQYF
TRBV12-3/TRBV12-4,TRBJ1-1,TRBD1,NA,TGTGCCAGCACTCGACAGGGCATGAACACTGAAGCTTTCTTT,CASTRQGMNTEAFF
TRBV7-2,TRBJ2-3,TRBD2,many,TGTGCCAGCAATGACGGGCGGGGGGACCGGGGTACGCAGTATTTT,CASNDGRGDRGTQYF
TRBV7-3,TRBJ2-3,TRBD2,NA,TGTGCCAGCAGGGTAGCGGGAGGACGCACAGATACGCAGTATTTT,CASRVAGGRTDTQYF
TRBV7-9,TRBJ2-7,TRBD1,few,TGTGCCAGCAGCTTAGCGGGGGCCGGGACAGCCGCCTTC,CASSLAGAGTAAF
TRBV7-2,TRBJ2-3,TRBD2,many,TGTGCCAGCAGCCCGCGGGGGACCACTAGCACAGATACGCAGTATTTT,CASSPRGTTSTDTQYF
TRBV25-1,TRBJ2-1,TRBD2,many,TGTGCCAGCAGTGAGACTAGCGGGAGTCCCCTCTACAATGAGCAGTTCTTC,CASSETSGSPLYNEQFF
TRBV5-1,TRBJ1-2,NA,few,TGCGCCAGCAGCCTCGACAACGGCTATGGCTACACCTTC,CASSLDNGYGYTF
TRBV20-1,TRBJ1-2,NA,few,TGCAGTTGGGGGCATCCGGGTGGCTATGGCTACACCTTC,CSWGHPGGYGYTF
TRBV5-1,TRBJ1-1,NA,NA,TGCGCCAGCAGCTTGAATGGGGGGCTGAACACTGAAGCTTTCTTT,CASSLNGGLNTEAFF
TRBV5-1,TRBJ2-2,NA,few,TGCGCCAGCAGCTTGGTCATGAACACCGGGGAGCTGTTTTTT,CASSLVMNTGELFF
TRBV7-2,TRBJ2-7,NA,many,TGTGCCAGCAGCTCCATTAGGCAGTACGAGCAGTACTTC,CASSSIRQYEQYF
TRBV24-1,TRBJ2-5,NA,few,TGTGCCACCAGTGAAAAGGTGTCGGCAATTGAGGAGACCCAGTACTTC,CATSEKVSAIEETQYF
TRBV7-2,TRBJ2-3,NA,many,TGTGCCAGCAGCAAGGTCTGGGGAGATACGCAGTATTTT,CASSKVWGDTQYF
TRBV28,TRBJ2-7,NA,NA,TGTGCCAGCAGATCTGACAGGATGGAAGGCTACGAGCAGTACTTC,CASRSDRMEGYEQYF
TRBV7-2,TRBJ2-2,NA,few,TGTGCCAGCAGCTTAGCTGTAGGGGCGAACACCGGGGAGCTGTTTTTT,CASSLAVGANTGELFF
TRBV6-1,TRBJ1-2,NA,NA,TGTGCCAGCAGTGAAGAAAACGGATCTAACTATGGCTACACCTTC,CASSEENGSNYGYTF
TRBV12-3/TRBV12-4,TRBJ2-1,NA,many,TGTGCCAGCAGCCTCGGGGGGCCATACAATGAGCAGTTCTTC,CASSLGGPYNEQFF
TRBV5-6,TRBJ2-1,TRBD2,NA,TGTGCCAGCAGCTCCGGACTAGCGTTTAGTCTAGGCAATGAGCAGTTCTTC,CASSSGLAFSLGNEQFF
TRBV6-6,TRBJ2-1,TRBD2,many,TGTGCCAGCAGTCCTAGCGGGGGGGCCGATGAGCAGTTCTTC,CASSPSGGADEQFF
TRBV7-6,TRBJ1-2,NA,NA,TGTGCCAGCAGCTTATATGCCCGTGGCTACACCTTC,CASSLYARGYTF
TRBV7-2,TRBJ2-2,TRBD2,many,TGTGCCAGCAGCTTATACAGCGGGAGCATTGGCGGGGAGCTGTTTTTT,CASSLYSGSIGGELFF
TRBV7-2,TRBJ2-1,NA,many,TGTGCCAGCAGCATGGAGTACAATGAGCAGTTCTTC,CASSMEYNEQFF
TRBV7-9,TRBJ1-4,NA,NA,TGTGCCAGCAGCTTAGTAATGACCCCAGGAACAACTAATGAAAAACTGTTTTTT,CASSLVMTPGTTNEKLFF
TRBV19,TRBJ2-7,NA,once,TGTGCCAGTAGTATAGCGGGCAGTTTAACCCCCTACGAGCAGTACTTC,CASSIAGSLTPYEQYF
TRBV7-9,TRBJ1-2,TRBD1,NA,TGTGCCAGCAGCTTAGCCCCGGGACAGGGGACTTCCTATGGCTACACCTTC,CASSLAPGQGTSYGYTF
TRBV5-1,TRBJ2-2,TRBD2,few,TGCGCCAGCAGCTTGAGTCTAGCGGGCGTTCCGAACACCGGGGAGCTGTTTTTT,CASSLSLAGVPNTGELFF
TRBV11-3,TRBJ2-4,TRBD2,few,TGTGCCAGCAGTCCCGGGACTAGCCTTGAAGTATCCAAAAATATTCAGTACTTC,CASSPGTSLEVSKNIQYF
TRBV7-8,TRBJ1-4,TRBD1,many,TGTGCCAGCAGCGCAACGACAGGGCCGGAGGGAAAACTGTTTTTT,CASSATTGPEGKLFF
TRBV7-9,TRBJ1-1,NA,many,TGTGCCAGCAGCCAGACAGACCTTGAAGCTTTCTTT,CASSQTDLEAFF
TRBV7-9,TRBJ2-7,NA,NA,TGTGCCAGCAGCGACCGTTGGGACGAGCAGTACTTC,CASSDRWDEQYF
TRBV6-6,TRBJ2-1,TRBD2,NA,TGTGCCAGCAGCCAGACTAGCGGGGTTTACAATGAGCAGTTCTTC,CASSQTSGVYNEQFF
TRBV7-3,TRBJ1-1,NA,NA,TGTGACAGCAGCTTAACTCAGCAGGCTGAAGCTTTCTTT,CDSSLTQQAEAFF
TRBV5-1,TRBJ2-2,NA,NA,TGCGCCAGCAGCCTAACCGGGAAGAACACCGGGGAGCTGTTTTTT,CASSLTGKNTGELFF
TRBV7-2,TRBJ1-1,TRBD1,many,TGTGCCAGCAATTATCCCAGGGGGCCCGGGAACACTGAAGCTTTCTTT,CASNYPRGPGNTEAFF
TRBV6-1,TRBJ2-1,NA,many,TGTGCCAGCAGCGGCGTAATCGAGGGTGAGCAGTTCTTC,CASSGVIEGEQFF
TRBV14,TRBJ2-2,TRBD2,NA,TGTGCCAGCAGCCAAGATCTAGCGGGAGGCGTCGGGGAGCTGTTTTTT,CASSQDLAGGVGELFF
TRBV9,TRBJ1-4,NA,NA,TGTGCCAGCAGCGTAGGAGGACAGCCCAATGAAAAACTGTTTTTT,CASSVGGQPNEKLFF
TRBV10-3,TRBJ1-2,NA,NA,TGTGCCATCAGTGAGTCGTATTCCTATGGCTACACCTTC,CAISESYSYGYTF